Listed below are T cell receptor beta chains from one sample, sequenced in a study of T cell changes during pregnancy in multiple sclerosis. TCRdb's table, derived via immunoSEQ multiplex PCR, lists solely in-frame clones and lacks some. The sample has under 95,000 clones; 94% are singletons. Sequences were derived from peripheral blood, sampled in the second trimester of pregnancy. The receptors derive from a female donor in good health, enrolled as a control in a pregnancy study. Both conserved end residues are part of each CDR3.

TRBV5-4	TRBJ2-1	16	CASSLAASGTKSEQFF
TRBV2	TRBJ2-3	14	CASKGQPSTDTQYF
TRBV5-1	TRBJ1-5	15	CASSTRGRGGEPQHF
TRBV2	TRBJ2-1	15	CASSDRTSGINEQFF
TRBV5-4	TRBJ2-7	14	CASSSTGTSYEQYF
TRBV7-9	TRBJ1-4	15	CASSLRQGANEKLFF
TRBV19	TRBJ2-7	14	CASSIAAGPYEQYF
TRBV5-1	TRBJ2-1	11	CASREYNEQFF
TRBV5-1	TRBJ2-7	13	CASSLIRGGEQYF
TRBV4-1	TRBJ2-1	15	CASSQGWSLGNEQFF
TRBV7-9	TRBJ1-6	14	CASTSGTGNSPLHF
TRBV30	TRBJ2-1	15	CAQSLSSAINNEQFF
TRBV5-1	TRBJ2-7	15	CASSPGLAGPYEQYF